This T cell receptor (beta chain) was identified during a study of T cell repertoires in ileal Crohn's disease. Study information: Surgery for a complication: stricturing in 61%, penetrating in about 39%.

Here immunoSEQ multiplex PCR was the method, and the copy in TCRdb shows in-frame clones only, minus some. Of some 16,000 clones in the sample, roughly 90% were seen once. CDR3 length: 14 amino acids. In germline, CDR1 is KGHSH, CDR2 LQKENI. Trimming removed 3 bases from V and 3 bases from J, with 11 bases in between. Details on this clone: This sample also contains other DNA sequences that code for the same CDR3.

The time point here: inflamed ileum from the surgical specimen. Adults with ileal or ileocolonic Crohn's disease and an indication for resection were eligible. The TCR originated in an adult with Crohn's disease. Sequences were obtained from ileal tissue. The chain has TRBV18 and TRBJ1-1; no clear D. The CDR3 loop is CASSPGGGDTEAFF. The CDR3 region has the DNA TGTGCCAGCTCACCGGGAGGCGGAGACACTGAAGCTTTCTTT.